The 20 T cell receptor beta chains listed next were all sequenced from one sample in a study of control samples from healthy donors and cancer patients. Measured with immunoSEQ multiplex PCR; TCRdb has only the in-frame clones, and not every one. Of 75,000 to 90,000 clones in the sample, 89% are singletons; the top ten hold 7.2%. The source material was blood. The receptors derive from a man aged 50-59 years in good health.

This chain links TRBV20-1 with TRBJ2-3; D is perhaps TRBD2 (5 bases). From germline, CDR1 is DFQATT and CDR2 SNEGSKA (reference sequence). The CDR3 is 10 residues long. Trimming stripped 6 bases from V and 11 bases from J, with 12 bases between. CDR3 coding DNA: TGCAGTGCCGCCTCCGGGGTGCAGTATTTT. This gives the protein CSAASGVQYF.

V and J are TRBV11-1 and TRBJ2-4, with a possible D match to TRBD2 (5 bases). Germline loops: CDR1 SGHAT, CDR2 FQDESV (reference sequence). CDR3 size: 16 residues. Trimming cost V 3 bases and J 2 bases, with 14 bases left between them. The CDR3 nucleotides are TGTGCCAGCAGCTTCTACCGGGGTCTCACCAAAAACATTCAGTACTTC. Translated, it gives CASSFYRGLTKNIQYF.

The gene calls are TRBV12-3 or TRBV12-4 and TRBJ1-1; TRBD1 is a possible D gene (5 bases). The CDR3 is made up of 13 amino acids. Trimming left V 4 bases short and J 8 bases short, with 14 bases between. Here the CDR3 reads CASSSNRNEEAFF. CDR3 DNA sequence: TGTGCCAGCAGTTCTAACAGGAACGAGGAAGCTTTCTTT.

The genes are TRBV30 and TRBJ1-3; a weak D match, TRBD1 (6 bases). V was cut by 2 bases and J by 0 bases, with 8 bases left in between. The CDR3 is 14 residues long. Looked up from germline, CDR1 is GTSNPN and CDR2 is SVGIG (reference sequence). CDR3 coding DNA: TGTGCCTGGAGTAGGGGGGGCTCTGGAAACACCATATATTTT. This sequence encodes CAWSRGGSGNTIYF.

The chain carries TRBV3-1 (or the pseudogene TRBV3-2) and TRBJ1-1; D gene unclear. CDR3 length equals 13 residues. Trimming took 4 bases from V and 4 from J, leaving 10 bases between them. Germline lookup yields CDR1 LGHDT and CDR2 YNNKEL (reference sequence). CDR3 residues: CASSPSSGTEAFF. The CDR3 DNA is TGTGCCAGCAGCCCAAGCTCAGGCACTGAAGCTTTCTTT.

The chain couples TRBV6-5 to TRBJ1-5; possibly TRBD1 for D (5 bases). Germline CDR1 and CDR2: MNHEY and SVGAGI. Trimming cost V 0 bases and J 1 base, with 7 bases left between them. The CDR3 is 15 residues long. DNA of the CDR3: TGTGCCAGCAGTTACTCGGAGGGGAGCAATCAGCCCCAGCATTTT. Protein: CASSYSEGSNQPQHF.

The chain employs TRBV4-1 and TRBJ1-5; perhaps TRBD1 as D (5 bases). This CDR3 has 14 amino acids. Germline V gene sequence: CDR1 MGHRA, CDR2 YSYEKL. Between the trimmed V and J ends, which lost 0 bases and 7 bases, there was a span of 10 bases. CDR3: CASSQDPGDQPQHF. DNA of the CDR3: TGCGCCAGCAGCCAAGATCCGGGGGACCAGCCCCAGCATTTT.

CDR3 DNA sequence: TGTGCCAGCAGCAAGGGTTTCGGACAGATTAACTACGAGCAGTACTTC. Residues: CASSKGFGQINYEQYF. The chain links TRBV21-1 to TRBJ2-7; the table's D call TRBD1 went unverified against the DNA. TRBV21-1 is termed a pseudogene. This CDR3 has 16 amino acids.

The CDR3 reads CASSIGRQGATEAFF. The CDR3 nucleotides are TGTGCCAGTAGTATCGGACGACAGGGCGCCACTGAAGCTTTCTTT. The rearrangement joins TRBV19 to TRBJ1-1; 7 bases map to TRBD1. J was trimmed by 4 bases and V by 3 bases; bases with no gene match: 8. Germline assignment: CDR1 LNHDA and CDR2 SQIVND (reference sequence). This CDR3 is built from 15 residues.

The J gene is TRBJ1-2, the V gene TRBV18, with 9 bases lining up with TRBD1. The junction had 12 bases not matched to a gene; V was cut back by 0 bases and J by 1 base. Germline loops: CDR1 KGHSH, CDR2 LQKENI. The CDR3 runs 19 residues. The CDR3: CASSPPSVTGGFGNYGYTF. In DNA form, the CDR3 reads TGTGCCAGCTCACCACCGTCTGTAACAGGGGGCTTCGGTAACTATGGCTACACCTTC. Combining the CDR3 with reference TRBV18 and TRBJ1-2 gives the whole variable domain NAGVMQNPRHLVRRRGQEARLRCSPMKGHSHVYWYRQLPEEGLKFMVYLQKENIIDESGMPKERFSAEFPKEGPSILRIQQVVRGDSAAYFCASSPPSVTGGFGNYGYTFGSGTRLTVV.

The CDR3 region is CASSVVAGTYNEQFF. CDR3 sequence (DNA): TGTGCCAGCAGCGTAGTAGCGGGGACTTACAATGAGCAGTTCTTC. This chain connects TRBV9 to TRBJ2-1; TRBD2 agrees at 8 bases. Germline V gene lookup returns CDR1 SGDLS and CDR2 YYNGEE. The V gene end was trimmed by 0 bases and the J gene end by 4 bases; junction bases not matched to a gene: 3. The CDR3 length is 15 residues.

This chain connects TRBV10-1 to TRBJ2-1; D possibly corresponds to TRBD2 (5 bases). Trimming took off 4 bases at V and 6 bases at J, with 13 bases between the two ends. This CDR3 region has 14 residues. Germline V gene lookup returns CDR1 WNHNN and CDR2 SYGVQD (reference sequence). The CDR3 nucleotides are TGCGCCAGCAGTGCAACGAGGGTCCGCAATGAGCAGTTCTTC. Translation gives CASSATRVRNEQFF.

This sequence joins TRBV12-5 and TRBJ1-1, with TRBD1 matching 11 bases. This CDR3 is built from 15 residues. J lost 2 bases, V lost 4 bases, and 3 bases had no gene match. From germline, CDR1 is LGHNT and CDR2 FRNRAP. The CDR3 here is CASGYWTGGNTEAFF. CDR3 bases: TGTGCTAGTGGTTACTGGACAGGGGGCAACACTGAAGCTTTCTTT.

J is TRBJ1-2 and V is TRBV19, with TRBD1 as a possible D gene (5 bases). With 3 bases removed from V and 5 bases from J, the gap between germline ends came to 16 bases. Germline values: CDR1 LNHDA, CDR2 SQIVND (reference sequence). The length of the CDR3 is 15 residues. The CDR3 here is CASSIPTGTAYGYTF. The CDR3, as DNA: TGTGCCAGTAGTATCCCTACCGGGACGGCGTATGGCTACACCTTC.

V usage is TRBV5-1 and J usage is TRBJ2-6; tentatively, D is TRBD1 or TRBD2 (6 bases each). The CDR3 is made up of 16 amino acids. Trimming stripped 8 bases from V and 4 bases from J, with 19 bases between. In germline, CDR1 is SGHRS, CDR2 YFSETQ. CDR3 in DNA: TGCGCCAGTTCCCCGGGGGCATCCTCCGGGGCCAACGTCCTGACTTTC. This sequence encodes CASSPGASSGANVLTF.

The rearrangement uses TRBV7-2 and TRBJ2-3; either TRBD1 or TRBD2 may fit D (7 bases each). V shed 2 bases and J shed 5 bases, with 11 bases lying between them. This CDR3 region has 14 residues. The V gene's germline CDR1 is SGHTA and CDR2 FQGNSA. DNA for the CDR3: TGTGCCAGCAGCTTACAGGGGGGGGTAGATACGCAGTATTTT. Its translation is CASSLQGGVDTQYF.

The chain employs TRBV10-3 and TRBJ1-5; 7 nucleotides match TRBD1. V dropped 2 bases and J dropped 6; count of bases not matched to a gene: 4. The CDR3 spans 14 residues. Germline CDR1 is ENHRY and CDR2 is SYGVKD. CDR3 sequence: CAISEGQEGQPQHF. The CDR3 DNA follows: TGTGCCATCAGTGAGGGACAGGAGGGTCAGCCCCAGCATTTT.

V usage is TRBV7-3 and J usage is TRBJ2-2; 8 positions match TRBD1. This CDR3 spans 16 amino acids. Germline lookup yields CDR1 SGHTA and CDR2 FQGTGA. After removal of 5 bases from V and 6 bases from J, the junction contained 11 bases not matched to a gene. The CDR3 coding sequence is TGTGCCAGCAGCCCCCGACGGGACAGGCTACCCGGGGAGCTGTTTTTT. It is translated as CASSPRRDRLPGELFF.

This chain joins TRBV11-2 and TRBJ1-2; unclear D gene. The CDR3 covers 12 residues. V was clipped by 5 bases and J by 12 bases, with 16 bases between them. Germline-derived CDR1 and CDR2 are SGHAT and FQNNGV. CDR3 region: CASSPVGVRNTF. The CDR3 DNA sequence: TGTGCCAGCAGCCCCGTCGGGGTTCGCAACACCTTC. The entire variable domain, with the rest obtained from reference TRBV11-2 and TRBJ1-2, is as follows: EAGVAQSPRYKIIEKRQSVAFWCNPISGHATLYWYQQILGQGPKLLIQFQNNGVVDDSQLPKDRFSAERLKGVDSTLKIQPAKLEDSAVYLCASSPVGVRNTFGSGTRLTVV.

The chain employs TRBV6-5 and TRBJ2-3; 7 positions match TRBD2. The V gene's germline CDR1 is MNHEY and CDR2 SVGAGI. J was trimmed by 8 bases and V by 0 bases; bases with no gene match: 2. This CDR3 is built from 13 residues. The DNA for the CDR3 is TGTGCCAGCAGTTACTCAGGGGAGGGTACGCAGTATTTT. Its translation: CASSYSGEGTQYF.